The sequence of this T cell receptor beta chain was determined in a study of blood T cell repertoires in COVID-19. Study information: The United States, Italy and Spain were the sources of the acute and convalescent COVID-19 samples.

In the original processing: Nucleated cell number was recorded as an estimate derived from reference gene primer amplification. Produced via immunoSEQ multiplex PCR; TCRdb's table is partial and in-frame only. V and J calls and clone size are those listed in that table; D and trimming were worked out from the DNA. Here the sample spans 250,000 to 350,000 clones, about 83% being singletons. With 4 bases removed from V and 1 base from J, the gap between germline ends came to 14 bases. Per the germline V gene, CDR1 is SNHLY and CDR2 is FYNNEI. The CDR3 totals 16 residues. The sequenced material came from peripheral blood. This receptor was taken from a woman aged 45-65 years with acute or convalescent COVID-19. The V call is TRBV2, the J call TRBJ1-5; D perhaps matches TRBD1 (6 bases). CDR3 bases: TGTGCCAGCAGTGGAATAAATAGGGGGAGCAATCAGCCCCAGCATTTT. Its translation: CASSGINRGSNQPQHF. The variable domain in full, with the rest retrieved from reference TRBV2 and TRBJ1-5, is EPEVTQTPSHQVTQMGQEVILRCVPISNHLYFYWYRQILGQKVEFLVSFYNNEISEKSEIFDDQFSVERPDGSNFTLKIRSTKLEDSAMYFCASSGINRGSNQPQHFGDGTRLSIL.